This entry is about one T cell receptor (beta chain). Its matching antigen is unknown. The entry originates in a study of cytomegalovirus exposure and HLA in healthy donors. About the research overall: Most donors, roughly 77% of approximately 400 genotyped, fell in the Caucasian-associated ancestry cluster. The study's findings and limits: Cytomegalovirus-associated status was assigned to approximately 160 TCR beta chains.

It was with 60 Vbeta and 13 Jbeta primers that the PCR ran. Clones were read by immunoSEQ multiplex PCR, and TCRdb kept only the in-frame ones, dropping some. The sample includes around 300,000 clones, approximately 84% of them seen just once. The ends lost 11 bases at V and 2 bases at J; junction bases unmatched: 9. The CDR3 contains 14 residues. CDR1 and CDR2 (germline): SEHNR, FQNEAQ (reference sequence). This receptor was obtained from a woman aged 40 to 50 in good health and CMV-seropositive. The sequenced sample consisted of PBMCs. The J gene is TRBJ1-1, the V gene TRBV7-9, with 9 nucleotides matching TRBD1. The CDR3 nucleotides are TGTGCCGGGATGGGGGACAGGGTAAACACTGAAGCTTTCTTT. This codes for CAGMGDRVNTEAFF.